This T cell receptor beta chain is drawn from a study of early T cells in non-severe SARS-CoV-2 infection. Turning to the study itself: Unpaired chains resulted from sequencing bulk RNA of unsorted whole blood. Regarding the study as a whole: Anti-spike CD8 responses were favored in VDJdb matching, and private and CD4 specificities were missed.

Attachment of unique molecular identifiers to individual cDNA molecules was performed. TCRdb re-derived calls from the 5' RACE reads in MiXCR, one entry per CDR3 protein. The profile covers under 55,000 distinct CDR3 sequences, with more than 9% appearing a single time and 21% taken by the ten largest. Germline-derived CDR1 and CDR2 are MNHEY and SMNVEV (reference sequence). Trimming took 3 bases from V and 0 from J, leaving 9 bases between them. The CDR3 consists of 14 residues. This clonotype appeared many times. Its cognate antigen is unknown. The specimen was whole blood. This chain connects TRBV27 to TRBJ2-7; D uncertain. The TCR comes from an adult who was a healthcare worker with PCR-confirmed SARS-CoV-2 infection or an uninfected control (not recorded which). This CDR3 reads CASSLGSSSYEQYF. Here the CDR3 DNA reads TGTGCCAGCAGTTTGGGCTCGAGCTCCTACGAGCAGTACTTC.